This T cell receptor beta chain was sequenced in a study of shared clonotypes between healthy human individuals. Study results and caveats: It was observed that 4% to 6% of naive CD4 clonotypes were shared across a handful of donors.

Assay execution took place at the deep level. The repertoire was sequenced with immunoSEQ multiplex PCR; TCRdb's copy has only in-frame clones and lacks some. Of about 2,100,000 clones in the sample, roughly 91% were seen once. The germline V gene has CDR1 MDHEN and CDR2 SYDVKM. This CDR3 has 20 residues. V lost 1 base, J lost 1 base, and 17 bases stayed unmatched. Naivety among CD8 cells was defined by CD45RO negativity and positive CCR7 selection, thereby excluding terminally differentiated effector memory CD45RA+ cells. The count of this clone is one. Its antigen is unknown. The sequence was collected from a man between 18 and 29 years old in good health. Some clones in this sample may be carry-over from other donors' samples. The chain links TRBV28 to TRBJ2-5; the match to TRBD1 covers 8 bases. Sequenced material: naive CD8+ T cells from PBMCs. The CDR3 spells CASSLSIDRGGPLPQETQYF. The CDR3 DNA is TGTGCCAGCAGTTTATCCATCGACAGGGGAGGCCCCTTACCCCAAGAGACCCAGTACTTC.